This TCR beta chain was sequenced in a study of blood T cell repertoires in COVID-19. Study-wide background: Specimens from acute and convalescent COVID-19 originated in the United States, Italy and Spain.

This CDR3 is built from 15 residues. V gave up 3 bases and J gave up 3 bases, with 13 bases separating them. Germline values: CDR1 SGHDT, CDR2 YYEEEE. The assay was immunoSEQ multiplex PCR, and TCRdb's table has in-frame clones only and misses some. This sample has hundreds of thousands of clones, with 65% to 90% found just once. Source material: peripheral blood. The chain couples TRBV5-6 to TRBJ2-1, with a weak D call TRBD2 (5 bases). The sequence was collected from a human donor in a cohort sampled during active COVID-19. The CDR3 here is CASSYGEPHYNEQFF. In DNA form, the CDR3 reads TGTGCCAGCAGCTATGGGGAGCCCCACTACAATGAGCAGTTCTTC.